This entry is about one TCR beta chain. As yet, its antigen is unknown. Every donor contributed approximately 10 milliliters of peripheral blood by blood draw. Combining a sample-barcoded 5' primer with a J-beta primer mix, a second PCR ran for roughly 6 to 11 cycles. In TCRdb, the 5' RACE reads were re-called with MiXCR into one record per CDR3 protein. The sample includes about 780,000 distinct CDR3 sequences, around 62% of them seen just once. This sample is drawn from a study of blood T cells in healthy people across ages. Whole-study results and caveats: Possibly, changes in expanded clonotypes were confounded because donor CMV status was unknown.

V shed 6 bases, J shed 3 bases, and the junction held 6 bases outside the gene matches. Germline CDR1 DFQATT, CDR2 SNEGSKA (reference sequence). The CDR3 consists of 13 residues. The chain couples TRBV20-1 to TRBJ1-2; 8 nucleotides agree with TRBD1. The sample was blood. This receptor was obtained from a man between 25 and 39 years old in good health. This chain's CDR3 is CSAGTGGDYGYTF. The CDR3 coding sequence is TGCAGTGCCGGTACAGGGGGAGACTATGGCTACACCTTC.